Sequencing of this T cell receptor (beta chain) was carried out in a study of blood T cell repertoires in COVID-19. For the study at large: T cells, B-cell-depleted T cells, or PBMCs provided the cDNA or gDNA that served as material.

This CDR3 contains 13 residues. V was pared by 6 bases and J by 8 bases, with 13 bases between. Germline-derived CDR1 and CDR2 are MDHEN and SYDVKM. Repertoires were generated with immunoSEQ multiplex PCR, while TCRdb's copy carries only in-frame clones and drops some. The table shows about 110,000 clones, with roughly nine tenths occurring only once. This TCR derives from a man aged 40-55 years with active or convalescent COVID-19. Source material: peripheral blood. The rearrangement joins TRBV28 to TRBJ1-4; possible D gene TRBD1, 6 bases. CDR3 nucleotide sequence: TGTGCCAGCAGACCTACAGGGACGGAAAAACTGTTTTTT. Protein product: CASRPTGTEKLFF.